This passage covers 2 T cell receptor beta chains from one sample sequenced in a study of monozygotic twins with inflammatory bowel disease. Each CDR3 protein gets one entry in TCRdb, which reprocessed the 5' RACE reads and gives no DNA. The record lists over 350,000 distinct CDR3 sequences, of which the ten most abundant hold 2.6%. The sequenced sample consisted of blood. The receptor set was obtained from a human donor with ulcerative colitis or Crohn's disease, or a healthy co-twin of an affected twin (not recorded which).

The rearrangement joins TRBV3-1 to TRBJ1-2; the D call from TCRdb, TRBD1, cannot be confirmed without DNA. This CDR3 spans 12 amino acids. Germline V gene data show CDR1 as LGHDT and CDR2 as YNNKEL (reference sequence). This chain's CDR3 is CASSPRGARTLF.

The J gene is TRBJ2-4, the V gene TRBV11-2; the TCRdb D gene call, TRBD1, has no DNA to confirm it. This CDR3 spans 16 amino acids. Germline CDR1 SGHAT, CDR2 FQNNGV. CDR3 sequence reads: CASSRTSLGAKNIQYF.